This T cell receptor beta chain was found in a study of human thymus T cells. Points from the study as a whole: Both thymic and peripheral blood repertoires showed apparently biased V and J usage. Related research has reported that thymic repertoires overlap highly among unrelated individuals.

Resections were taken during corrective heart surgery, and the thymus tissue came from these. The people who donated were healthy Finnish babies having corrective surgery for congenital heart defects. Between the trimmed V and J ends, which lost 1 base and 2 bases, there was a span of 8 bases. This CDR3 is 13 amino acids long. Germline loops: CDR1 SQVTM, CDR2 ANQGSEA. Sequencing used immunoSEQ multiplex PCR; TCRdb keeps in-frame clones, though not all of them. The table records roughly 130,000 clones, around 95% of them present only once. Of note for this clone: Its antigen remains unidentified.

This chain connects TRBV29-1 to TRBJ2-5; D tentatively reads TRBD1 or TRBD2 (5 bases each). The sequence was collected from a boy in the first two years of life with a congenital heart defect but otherwise immunologically healthy. The sample consisted of thymus tissue. Written as DNA, the CDR3 is TGCAGCGTTGAAGGCAGGGAGCAAGAGACCCAGTACTTC. Its translation: CSVEGREQETQYF.